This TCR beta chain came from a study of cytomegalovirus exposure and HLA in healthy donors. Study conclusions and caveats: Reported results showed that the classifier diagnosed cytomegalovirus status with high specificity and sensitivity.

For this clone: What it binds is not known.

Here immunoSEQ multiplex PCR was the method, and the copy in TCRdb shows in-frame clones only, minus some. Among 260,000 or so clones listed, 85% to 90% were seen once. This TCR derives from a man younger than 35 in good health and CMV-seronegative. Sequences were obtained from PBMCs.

The CDR3 region has the DNA TGTGCCAGCTCACAGGACAGGGGAGATAACTATGGCTACACCTTC. Its translation is CASSQDRGDNYGYTF. The chain joins TRBV18 to TRBJ1-2; 9 nucleotides match TRBD1. CDR3 length equals 15 residues. V lost 4 bases to trimming and J lost 1 base; unmatched junction nucleotides: 4. The germline V gene has CDR1 KGHSH and CDR2 LQKENI.